A single sample is the source of the 3 T cell receptor beta chains below, sequenced in a study of CD8+ T cells in alopecia areata. The treatment: oral pan-JAK inhibitor, 5-10 mg twice daily. Sequencing used cDNA as its template, made by extracting RNA and reverse transcribing it. Assay: immunoSEQ multiplex PCR; the TCRdb copy retains only in-frame clones and omits some. This sample has about 220,000 clones, with under 75% found just once. The sample in question was CD4+ T cells sorted from blood, obtained at week 4, from a patient treated with tofacitinib. Receptor source: a human donor with alopecia areata.

The gene calls are TRBV2 and TRBJ2-2, with D possibly being TRBD2 (5 bases). CDR1 and CDR2 from the germline V gene are SNHLY and FYNNEI. The CDR3 spans 16 residues. The V end was cut by 4 bases, the J end by 0 bases, with 12 bases between. In nucleotides, the CDR3 is TGTGCCAGCAGTGCTGGGGTACTAGCGAACACCGGGGAGCTGTTTTTT. Translating gives CASSAGVLANTGELFF.

V usage is TRBV5-6 and J usage is TRBJ1-6; D is possibly TRBD1 (5 bases). The CDR3 sequence is 13 residues long. Germline assignment: CDR1 SGHDT and CDR2 YYEEEE. Trimming shortened V by 4 bases and J by 7 bases, and 9 bases separated the two germline ends. CDR3 nucleotides: TGTGCCAGCAGCACTTACAGGAATTCACCCCTCCACTTT. Its protein is CASSTYRNSPLHF.

This clone was seen only once. The chain uses TRBV29-1 and TRBJ2-7; no firm D call. The V and J ends lost 4 bases and 5 bases respectively, with 9 bases between them. The germline gives CDR1 SQVTM, CDR2 ANQGSEA. The length of the CDR3 is 11 residues. This CDR3 is CSVGRLDEQYF. The CDR3 DNA is TGCAGCGTTGGGCGTTTGGACGAGCAGTACTTC.